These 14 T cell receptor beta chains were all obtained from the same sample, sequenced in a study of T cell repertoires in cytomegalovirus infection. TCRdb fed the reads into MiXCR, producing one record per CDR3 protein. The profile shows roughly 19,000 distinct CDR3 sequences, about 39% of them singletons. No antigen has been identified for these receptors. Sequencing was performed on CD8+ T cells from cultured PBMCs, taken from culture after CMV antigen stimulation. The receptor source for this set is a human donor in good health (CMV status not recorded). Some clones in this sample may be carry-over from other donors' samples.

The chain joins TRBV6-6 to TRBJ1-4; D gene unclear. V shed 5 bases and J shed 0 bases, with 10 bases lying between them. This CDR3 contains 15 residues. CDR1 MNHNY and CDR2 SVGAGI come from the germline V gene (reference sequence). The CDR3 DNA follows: TGTGCCAGCAGTATCCTAGAATCAACTAATGAAAAACTGTTTTTT. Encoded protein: CASSILESTNEKLFF.

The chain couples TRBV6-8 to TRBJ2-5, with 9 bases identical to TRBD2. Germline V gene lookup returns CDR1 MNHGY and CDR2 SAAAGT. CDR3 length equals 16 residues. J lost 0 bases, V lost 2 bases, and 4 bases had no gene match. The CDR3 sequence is CASSYPTSGYQETQYF. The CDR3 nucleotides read TGTGCCAGCAGTTACCCAACTAGCGGGTACCAAGAGACCCAGTACTTC.

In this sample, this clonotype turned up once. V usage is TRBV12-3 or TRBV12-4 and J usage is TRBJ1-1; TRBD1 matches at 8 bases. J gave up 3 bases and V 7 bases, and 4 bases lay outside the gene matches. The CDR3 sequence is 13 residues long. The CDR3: CASTPTGDTEAFF. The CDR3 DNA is TGTGCCAGCACCCCGACAGGGGACACTGAAGCTTTCTTT.

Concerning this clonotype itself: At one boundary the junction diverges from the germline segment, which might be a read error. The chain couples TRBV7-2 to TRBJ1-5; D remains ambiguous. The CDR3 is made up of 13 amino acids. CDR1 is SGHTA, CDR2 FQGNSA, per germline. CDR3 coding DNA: TGTGCCAGCAGATTAGGGTGGAGTCAGCCCCAGCATTTT. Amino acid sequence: CASRLGWSQPQHF.

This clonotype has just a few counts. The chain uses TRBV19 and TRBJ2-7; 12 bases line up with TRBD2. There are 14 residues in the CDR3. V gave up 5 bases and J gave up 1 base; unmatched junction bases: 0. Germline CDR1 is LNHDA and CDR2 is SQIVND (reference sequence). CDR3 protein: CASSGTSGSYEQYF. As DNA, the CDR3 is TGTGCCAGTAGTGGGACTAGCGGGTCCTACGAGCAGTACTTC.

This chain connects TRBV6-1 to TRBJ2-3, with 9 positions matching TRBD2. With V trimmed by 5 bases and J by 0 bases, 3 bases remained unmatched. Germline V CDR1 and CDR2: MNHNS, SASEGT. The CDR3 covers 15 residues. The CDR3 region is CASSPGTSSTDTQYF. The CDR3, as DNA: TGTGCCAGCAGTCCCGGGACTAGCAGCACAGATACGCAGTATTTT.

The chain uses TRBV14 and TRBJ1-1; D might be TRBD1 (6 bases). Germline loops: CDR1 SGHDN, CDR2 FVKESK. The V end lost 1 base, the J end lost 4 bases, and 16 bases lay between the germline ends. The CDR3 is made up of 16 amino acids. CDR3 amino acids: CASSQARRGPVTEAFF. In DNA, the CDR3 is TGTGCCAGCAGCCAAGCTCGCAGGGGACCGGTCACTGAAGCTTTCTTT.

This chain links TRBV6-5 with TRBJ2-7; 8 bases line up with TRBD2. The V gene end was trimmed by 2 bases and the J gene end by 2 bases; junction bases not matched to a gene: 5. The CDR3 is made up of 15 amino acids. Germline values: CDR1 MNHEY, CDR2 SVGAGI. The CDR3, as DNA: TGTGCCAGCAGTTACGCTAGCGGGTTACCCTACGAGCAGTACTTC. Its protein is CASSYASGLPYEQYF.

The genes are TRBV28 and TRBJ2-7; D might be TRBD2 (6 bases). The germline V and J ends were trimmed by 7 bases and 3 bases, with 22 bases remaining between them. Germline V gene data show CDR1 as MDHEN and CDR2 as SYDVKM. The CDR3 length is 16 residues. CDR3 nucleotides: TGTGCCAGCATCGAGTCCGGGACTCAGCCTTTCTACGAGCAGTACTTC. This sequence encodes CASIESGTQPFYEQYF.

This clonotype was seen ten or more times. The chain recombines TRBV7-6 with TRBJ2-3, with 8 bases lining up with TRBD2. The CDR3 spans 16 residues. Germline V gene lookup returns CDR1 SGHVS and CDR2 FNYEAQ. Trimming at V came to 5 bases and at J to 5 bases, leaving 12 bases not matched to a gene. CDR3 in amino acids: CASSLLSGMGGDTQYF. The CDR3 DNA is TGTGCCAGCAGCCTCCTTAGCGGGATGGGGGGAGATACGCAGTATTTT.

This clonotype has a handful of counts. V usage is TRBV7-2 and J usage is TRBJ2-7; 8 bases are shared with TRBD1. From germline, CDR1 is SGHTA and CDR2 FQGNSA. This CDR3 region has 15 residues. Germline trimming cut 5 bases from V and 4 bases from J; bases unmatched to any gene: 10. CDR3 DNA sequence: TGTGCCAGCAGCCGACCCCCCAGGGGGCTATACGAGCAGTACTTC. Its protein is CASSRPPRGLYEQYF. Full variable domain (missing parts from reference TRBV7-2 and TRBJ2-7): GAGVSQSPSNKVTEKGKDVELRCDPISGHTALYWYRQSLGQGLEFLIYFQGNSAPDKSGLPSDRFSAERTGGSVSTLTIQRTQQEDSAVYLCASSRPPRGLYEQYFGPGTRLTVT.

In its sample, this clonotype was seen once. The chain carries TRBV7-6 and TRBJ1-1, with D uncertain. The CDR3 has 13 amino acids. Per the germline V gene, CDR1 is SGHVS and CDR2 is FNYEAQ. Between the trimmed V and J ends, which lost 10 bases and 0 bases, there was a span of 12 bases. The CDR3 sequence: CATQSTVNTEAFF. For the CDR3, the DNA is TGTGCCACACAATCAACAGTGAACACTGAAGCTTTCTTT.

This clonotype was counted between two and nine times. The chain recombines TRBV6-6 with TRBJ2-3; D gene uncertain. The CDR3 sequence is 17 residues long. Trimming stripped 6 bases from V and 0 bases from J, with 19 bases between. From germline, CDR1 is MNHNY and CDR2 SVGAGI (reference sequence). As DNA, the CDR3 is TGTGCCAGCAGCCATTATAGACCAGGTACTAGCACAGATACGCAGTATTTT. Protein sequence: CASSHYRPGTSTDTQYF.

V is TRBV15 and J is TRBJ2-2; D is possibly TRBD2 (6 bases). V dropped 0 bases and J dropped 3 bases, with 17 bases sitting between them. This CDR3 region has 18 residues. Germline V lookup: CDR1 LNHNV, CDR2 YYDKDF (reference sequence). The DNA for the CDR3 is TGTGCCACCAGCAGAGATTATCCGGGCGGGATCGACACCGGGGAGCTGTTTTTT. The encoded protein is CATSRDYPGGIDTGELFF.